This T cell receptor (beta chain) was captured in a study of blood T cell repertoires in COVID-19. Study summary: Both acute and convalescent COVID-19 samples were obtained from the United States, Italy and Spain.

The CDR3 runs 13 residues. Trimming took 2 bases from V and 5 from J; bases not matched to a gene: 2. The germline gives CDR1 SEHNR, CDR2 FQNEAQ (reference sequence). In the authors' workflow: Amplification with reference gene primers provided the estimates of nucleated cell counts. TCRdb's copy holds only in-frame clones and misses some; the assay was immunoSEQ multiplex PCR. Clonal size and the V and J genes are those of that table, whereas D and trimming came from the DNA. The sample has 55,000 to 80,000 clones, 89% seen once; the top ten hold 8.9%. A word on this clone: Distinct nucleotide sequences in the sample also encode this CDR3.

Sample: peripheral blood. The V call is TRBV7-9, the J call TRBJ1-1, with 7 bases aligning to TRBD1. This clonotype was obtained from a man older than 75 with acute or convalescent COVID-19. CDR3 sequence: CASSLQGGTEAFF. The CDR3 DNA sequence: TGTGCCAGCAGCTTACAGGGGGGAACTGAAGCTTTCTTT. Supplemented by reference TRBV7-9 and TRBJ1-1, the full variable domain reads DTGVSQNPRHKITKRGQNVTFRCDPISEHNRLYWYRQTLGQGPEFLTYFQNEAQLEKSRLLSDRFSAERPKGSFSTLEIQRTEQGDSAMYLCASSLQGGTEAFFGQGTRLTVV.